These 18 T cell receptor beta chains were sequenced from one sample in a study of cytomegalovirus exposure and HLA in healthy donors. Researchers ran the PCR with 60 Vbeta and 13 Jbeta primers. Only in-frame clones appear in the TCRdb table, and some are missing; sequencing was by immunoSEQ multiplex PCR. The table lists approximately 140,000 clones, roughly 76% of them singletons. The sample consisted of PBMCs. The receptors were sampled from a human donor in good health.

The rearrangement joins TRBV15 to TRBJ1-3, with a weak D call TRBD1 (5 bases). The CDR3 is 16 amino acids. Germline V gene lookup returns CDR1 LNHNV and CDR2 YYDKDF (reference sequence). V was trimmed by 0 bases and J by 1 base, leaving 10 bases between them. CDR3 protein: CATSRDRGWSGNTIYF. CDR3 coding DNA: TGTGCCACCAGCAGAGATAGGGGATGGTCTGGAAACACCATATATTTT.

This clone has a single count. The chain links TRBV6-5 to TRBJ1-1; no clear D. This CDR3 region has 14 residues. V lost 2 bases and J 3 bases, leaving 10 bases between the germline ends. The germline V gene encodes CDR1 MNHEY and CDR2 SVGAGI. CDR3 nucleotides: TGTGCCAGCAGTTACCGGGGTGGGGACACTGAAGCTTTCTTT. Protein product: CASSYRGGDTEAFF.

J is TRBJ2-7 and V is TRBV13, with a weak D call TRBD1 (5 bases). Looked up from germline, CDR1 is PRHDT and CDR2 is FYEKMQ (reference sequence). CDR3 length: 13 residues. The V end lost 6 bases, the J end lost 2 bases, and 11 bases lay between the germline ends. The CDR3 DNA sequence: TGTGCCAGCAGTTCCGACAGCACCTACGAGCAGTACTTC. It specifies CASSSDSTYEQYF.

The genes are TRBV5-6 and TRBJ2-5; tentative D call: TRBD1 (5 bases). Matching the DNA end better, TRBJ2-7 makes the J call doubtful. Germline V gene sequence: CDR1 SGHDT, CDR2 YYEEEE. The CDR3 has 15 residues. CDR3 sequence: CASSLSRANSYEQYF. Here the CDR3 DNA reads TGTGCCAGCAGCTTGAGCAGGGCGAACTCCTACGAGCAGTACTTC.

The gene calls are TRBV11-3 and TRBJ2-7; 9 nucleotides match TRBD1. The trim removed 5 bases at V and 3 bases at J, leaving 8 bases unmatched. The germline V gene has CDR1 SGHNT and CDR2 YENEEA. The CDR3 sequence is 15 residues long. CDR3 DNA: TGTGCCAGCAGCATTGGGACAGGGCCCCTCTACGAGCAGTACTTC. Amino acids: CASSIGTGPLYEQYF. The whole variable domain, remainder taken from reference TRBV11-3 and TRBJ2-7, is EAGVVQSPRYKIIEKKQPVAFWCNPISGHNTLYWYLQNLGQGPELLIRYENEEAVDDSQLPKDRFSAERLKGVDSTLKIQPAELGDSAVYLCASSIGTGPLYEQYFGPGTRLTVT.

This clone was found a few times. CDR3 sequence (DNA): TGTGCCGGTGGGGCGCGGGAGCTGTTTTTT. Protein: CAGGARELFF. The V call is TRBV6-1, the J call TRBJ2-2; D might be TRBD1 (5 bases). This CDR3 is built from 10 residues. The germline V gene has CDR1 MNHNS and CDR2 SASEGT. Deletions cut 11 bases from V and 9 bases from J, with 10 bases between.

This clone was seen only a few times. V is TRBV15 and J is TRBJ1-5; D possibly corresponds to TRBD1 (5 bases). Germline-derived CDR1 and CDR2 are LNHNV and YYDKDF (reference sequence). The CDR3 totals 14 residues. Trimming removed 3 bases from V and 2 bases from J, with 8 bases in between. The DNA for the CDR3 is TGTGCCACCAGCAGGGACATCGGCAATCAGCCCCAGCATTTT. Its translation: CATSRDIGNQPQHF.

This clone came up a few times. The chain has TRBV5-1 and TRBJ2-3; 8 nucleotides line up with TRBD2. The junction had 9 bases not matched to a gene; V was cut back by 3 bases and J by 3 bases. The CDR3 runs to 16 residues. Looked up from germline, CDR1 is SGHRS and CDR2 is YFSETQ. DNA for the CDR3: TGCGCCAGCAGCTGGGCGGGGGGCTCGGGGACAGATACGCAGTATTTT. Translated, it gives CASSWAGGSGTDTQYF.

The chain combines TRBV20-1 with TRBJ1-3; no clear D. Trimming shortened V by 5 bases and J by 4 bases, and 6 bases separated the two germline ends. CDR1 and CDR2 from the germline V gene are DFQATT and SNEGSKA (reference sequence). CDR3 length equals 11 residues. DNA of the CDR3: TGCAGTGCTGAAGCGGGAAACACCATATATTTT. Translated: CSAEAGNTIYF.

V gene TRBV6-6 combines with J gene TRBJ1-2; TRBD1 matches at 7 bases. Trimming at V came to 5 bases and at J to 4 bases, leaving 7 bases not matched to a gene. Germline assignment: CDR1 MNHNY and CDR2 SVGAGI (reference sequence). This CDR3 has 14 amino acids. This CDR3 is CASSRKTGPYGYTF. The CDR3 DNA is TGTGCCAGCAGTCGGAAGACAGGGCCCTATGGCTACACCTTC.

This rearrangement joins TRBV10-2 to TRBJ1-2, with D uncertain. The ends were cut back, 3 bases at V and 8 bases at J, with 16 bases in the middle. CDR3 size: 14 residues. CDR1 WSHSY and CDR2 SAAADI come from the germline V gene. The CDR3, as DNA: TGCGCCAGCAGTGACCCTACACGGCGGGAAGGCTACACCTTC. Amino acids: CASSDPTRREGYTF.

CDR3 protein: CASIVTSGSGLTTYEQYF. As DNA, the CDR3 is TGTGCCAGCATAGTGACTAGCGGGAGTGGCTTAACTACCTACGAGCAGTACTTC. The chain is built from TRBV2 and TRBJ2-7, with TRBD2 matching over 12 bases. The J segment lost 2 bases and the V segment lost 7 bases, leaving 15 bases of the junction unmatched. Germline-derived CDR1 and CDR2 are SNHLY and FYNNEI. There are 18 residues in the CDR3.

This clone was seen more than once but under ten times. The genes are TRBV6-4 and TRBJ1-5, with a possible D match to TRBD1 (6 bases). The CDR3 extends over 17 amino acids. The V end was cut by 0 bases, the J end by 3 bases, with 15 bases between. Germline CDR1 MRHNA, CDR2 SNTAGT. The DNA of the CDR3 is TGTGCCAGCAGTGACTCGGTGCCCCACAGGGACAATCAGCCCCAGCATTTT. It codes for CASSDSVPHRDNQPQHF.

CDR3: CASSSYRSEQYF. CDR3 DNA: TGTGCCAGCAGCTCCTACCGTAGCGAGCAGTACTTC. The rearrangement uses TRBV11-2 and TRBJ2-7; D unclear. The CDR3 spans 12 residues. Trimming removed 4 bases from V and 6 bases from J, with 10 bases in between. Germline values: CDR1 SGHAT, CDR2 FQNNGV.

The chain employs TRBV7-8 and TRBJ2-2, with 12 bases fitting TRBD1. Germline CDR1 reads SGHVS; CDR2 reads FQNEAQ. The CDR3 is made up of 19 amino acids. Trimming removed 3 bases from V and 3 bases from J; junction bases left unmatched: 11. The CDR3 DNA follows: TGTGCCAGCAGCTTGGGGGGGACAGGGGGCCTCGTTTACACCGGGGAGCTGTTTTTT. This translates into CASSLGGTGGLVYTGELFF.

For the CDR3, the DNA is TGTGCCAGCAGTCAACCGGGACAGGGACACTACGAGCAGTACTTC. Its protein product is CASSQPGQGHYEQYF. The gene calls are TRBV28 and TRBJ2-7; 9 positions agree with TRBD1. The germline CDR1 and CDR2 sequences are MDHEN and SYDVKM. Unmatched junction bases numbered 8, after V lost 5 bases and J lost 3 bases. The CDR3 is made up of 15 amino acids.

The chain joins TRBV20-1 to TRBJ1-2; 7 bases fit TRBD1. CDR1 is DFQATT and CDR2 is SNEGSKA in the germline V gene (reference sequence). J was trimmed by 7 bases and V by 6 bases; bases with no gene match: 5. The CDR3 contains 11 residues. For the CDR3, the DNA is TGCAGTGCAACGACAGGGCCTGGCTACACCTTC. Encoded protein: CSATTGPGYTF.

The gene calls are TRBV5-1 and TRBJ2-2; 9 positions match TRBD2. J was trimmed by 5 bases and V by 3 bases; bases with no gene match: 17. Germline V gene lookup returns CDR1 SGHRS and CDR2 YFSETQ. This CDR3 contains 19 residues. CDR3 in amino acids: CASSSIILGLAGPTGELFF. The CDR3 coding sequence is TGCGCCAGCAGCTCCATCATCTTGGGACTAGCAGGTCCGACCGGGGAGCTGTTTTTT. Filled out from reference TRBV5-1 and TRBJ2-2, the complete variable domain reads KAGVTQTPRYLIKTRGQQVTLSCSPISGHRSVSWYQQTPGQGLQFLFEYFSETQRNKGNFPGRFSGRQFSNSRSEMNVSTLELGDSALYLCASSSIILGLAGPTGELFFGEGSRLTVL.